Below, 5 T cell receptor beta chains from the same sample are listed, as sequenced in a study of regulatory T cells in long-lasting Graves disease. This sample's time point: persistent/refractory GD, antithyroid drugs over 5 years with positive TRAb. Scientists built the TCR library using RNA that was extracted from PBMCs. Arm-PCR of CDR3 regions and iRepertoire HTBI primers were the basis on which TCR beta libraries were built. From the multiplex PCR reads, TCRdb called clonotypes with MiXCR, one entry per CDR3 protein. This sample has more than 350,000 distinct CDR3 sequences, with 20% to 25% found just once. The specimen comprised peripheral blood mononuclear cells (PBMCs), sampled when the disease was refractory, from a patient treated with antithyroid drugs. Source of these receptors: a female donor with Graves disease.

The sample holds a few counts of this clonotype. The chain carries TRBV29-1 and TRBJ2-4, with TRBD2 matching over 7 bases. The germline gives CDR1 SQVTM, CDR2 ANQGSEA. After removal of 3 bases from V and 8 bases from J, the junction contained 7 bases not matched to a gene. CDR3 length: 13 amino acids. CDR3 protein: CSVEDIGGYIQYF. The CDR3, as DNA: TGCAGCGTTGAGGACATCGGGGGGTACATTCAGTACTTC.

This rearrangement joins TRBV9 to TRBJ2-2; D call uncertain. CDR1 and CDR2 (germline): SGDLS, YYNGEE. Trimming shortened V by 3 bases and J by 5 bases, and 8 bases separated the two germline ends. This CDR3 is 13 amino acids long. The chain's CDR3 is CASSAVLTGELFF. CDR3 bases: TGTGCCAGCAGCGCCGTCCTAACCGGGGAGCTGTTTTTT.

The sample holds a few counts of this clonotype. V and J are TRBV5-6 and TRBJ2-1, with D tentatively TRBD1 (6 bases). The germline V gene has CDR1 SGHDT and CDR2 YYEEEE. This CDR3 comprises 13 residues. The V gene lost 3 bases and the J gene lost 5 bases, with 9 bases spanning the gap. CDR3 nucleotides: TGTGCCAGCAGCTCCGGGACAAACAATGAGCAGTTCTTC. This gives the protein CASSSGTNNEQFF.

The sample holds many counts of this clonotype. The V call is TRBV2, the J call TRBJ2-7, with TRBD2 matching over 8 bases. The germline V gene has CDR1 SNHLY and CDR2 FYNNEI. The CDR3 is 14 residues long. V lost 5 bases, J lost 6 bases, and 9 bases stayed unmatched. CDR3 sequence (DNA): TGTGCCAGCAGTTTTGGACTAGCACTGGTCGAGCAGTACTTC. Translation: CASSFGLALVEQYF.

This clonotype was recorded many times. J is TRBJ1-1 and V is TRBV6-1; no clear D gene. V lost 7 bases to trimming and J lost 1 base, with 7 bases between them. Germline CDR1 reads MNHNS; CDR2 reads SASEGT. The CDR3 runs 12 residues. Here the CDR3 reads CASKVGNTEAFF. CDR3 DNA sequence: TGTGCCAGCAAGGTGGGGAACACTGAAGCTTTCTTT.